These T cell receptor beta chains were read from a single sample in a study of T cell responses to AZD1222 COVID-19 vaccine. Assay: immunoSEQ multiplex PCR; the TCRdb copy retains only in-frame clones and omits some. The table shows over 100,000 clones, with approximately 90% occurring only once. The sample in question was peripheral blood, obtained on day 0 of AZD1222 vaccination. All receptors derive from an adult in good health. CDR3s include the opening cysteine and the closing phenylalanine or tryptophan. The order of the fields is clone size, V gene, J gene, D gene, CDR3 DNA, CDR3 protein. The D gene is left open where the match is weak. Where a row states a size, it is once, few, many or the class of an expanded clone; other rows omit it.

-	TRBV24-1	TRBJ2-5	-	TGTGCCACTAGGGACTCTAGGAGGGAGACCCAGTACTTC	CATRDSRRETQYF
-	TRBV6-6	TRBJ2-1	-	TGTGCCAGCAGTCCCCATGAGGAGCAGTTCTTC	CASSPHEEQFF
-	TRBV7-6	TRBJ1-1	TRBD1	TGTGCCAGCAGCTACCAGACAGGGGAGGTCACTGAAGCTTTCTTT	CASSYQTGEVTEAFF
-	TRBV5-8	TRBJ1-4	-	TGTGCCAGCAGCCGGGAGGTTCGGACAGCTAATGAAAAACTGTTTTTT	CASSREVRTANEKLFF
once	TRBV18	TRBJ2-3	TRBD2	TGTGCCAGCTCACCACCTGGCGGGAGCGTCCAAGATACGCAGTATTTT	CASSPPGGSVQDTQYF
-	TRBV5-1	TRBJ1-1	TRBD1	TGCGCCAGCAGCTTTAGGACAGGGGCCACTGAAGCTTTCTTT	CASSFRTGATEAFF
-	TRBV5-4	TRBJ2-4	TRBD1	TGTGCCAGCAGCTTGGACAGGGGGGTGGGGAACATTCAGTACTTC	CASSLDRGVGNIQYF
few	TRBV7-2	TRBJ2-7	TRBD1	TGTGCCAGCAGTTTGGGGCAGGGGGCCGAGCAGTACTTC	CASSLGQGAEQYF
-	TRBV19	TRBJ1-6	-	TGTGCCAGTAGTATGGGGCGGCAGGGGCCCGACCCCCTCCACTTT	CASSMGRQGPDPLHF
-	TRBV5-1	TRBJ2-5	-	TGCGCCAGCAGCTTGGTCGGGGACCAGGAGACCCAGTACTTC	CASSLVGDQETQYF
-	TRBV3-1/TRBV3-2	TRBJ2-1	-	TGTGCCAGCAGCCGTCTCCCTGGGGATGAGCAGTTCTTC	CASSRLPGDEQFF
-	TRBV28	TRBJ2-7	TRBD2	TGTGCCAGCAGGTCTAGCGGCTACGAGCAGTACTTC	CASRSSGYEQYF
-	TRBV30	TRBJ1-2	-	TGTGCCTGGAGTGTACCTTATGGCTACACCTTC	CAWSVPYGYTF
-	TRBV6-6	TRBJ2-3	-	TGTGCCAGCAGTTCCCTACGGACACTCAGCACAGATACGCAGTATTTT	CASSSLRTLSTDTQYF
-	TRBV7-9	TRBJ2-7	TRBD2	TGTGCCAGCAGCTTACCGGGACTAGGTGACTACGAGCAGTACTTC	CASSLPGLGDYEQYF
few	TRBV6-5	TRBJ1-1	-	TGTGCCAGCATCAGGAACACTGAAGCTTTCTTT	CASIRNTEAFF
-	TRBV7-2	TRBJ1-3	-	TGTGCCAGCAGCTTCCACTGGGGGGGCTCTGGAAACACCATATATTTT	CASSFHWGGSGNTIYF
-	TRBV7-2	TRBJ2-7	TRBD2	TGTGCCAGCAGCTTCTTACTAGCGAGATCCTACGAGCAGTACTTC	CASSFLLARSYEQYF
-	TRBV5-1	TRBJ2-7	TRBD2	TGCGCCAGCAGCTTGCGAGGAGCGGGGATGAGCTCCTACGAGCAGTACTTC	CASSLRGAGMSSYEQYF
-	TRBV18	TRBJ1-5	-	TGTGCCAGCTCACCACCCCCAGGTGGCAATCAGCCCCAGCATTTT	CASSPPPGGNQPQHF
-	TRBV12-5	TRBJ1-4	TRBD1	TGTGCTAGTGGTTTATCCCTACCTGACAGGGGCCTGGTTGTAGGGGAAAAACTGTTTTTT	CASGLSLPDRGLVVGEKLFF
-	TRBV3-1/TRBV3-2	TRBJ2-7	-	TGTGCCAGCAGCCAAATGGTGGTCAACGAGCAGTACTTC	CASSQMVVNEQYF
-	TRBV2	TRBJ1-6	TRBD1	TGTGCCAGCAGTGAAGACCCGGACAGGTCAAATTCACCCCTCCACTTT	CASSEDPDRSNSPLHF
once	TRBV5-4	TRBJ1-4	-	TGTGCCAGCAGCCCGGACCTAAATGAAAAACTGTTTTTT	CASSPDLNEKLFF
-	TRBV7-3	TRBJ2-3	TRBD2	TGTGCCAGCAGCCCCCTGAGTAGCGGGGCCCGCACAGATACGCAGTATTTT	CASSPLSSGARTDTQYF
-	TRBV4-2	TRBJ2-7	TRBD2	TGTGCCAGCAGCCAAGATCTTACTAGCGTCTCCTACGAGCAGTACTTC	CASSQDLTSVSYEQYF
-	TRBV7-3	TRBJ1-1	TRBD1	TGTGCCAGCAGCTTAACTGCCAGGGGGCCGAATTTCAGGAAGGACACTGAAGCTTTCTTT	CASSLTARGPNFRKDTEAFF
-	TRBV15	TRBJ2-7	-	TGTGCCACCAGCAGAGATTCAGGGACCCTTGCCGAGCAGTACTTC	CATSRDSGTLAEQYF
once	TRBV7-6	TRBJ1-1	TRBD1	TGTGCCAGCAGCTTAGTGGGACAGGAAGCTTTCTTT	CASSLVGQEAFF
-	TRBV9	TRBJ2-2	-	TGTGCCAGCAGCGGACGTTGGGACACCGGGGAGCTGTTTTTT	CASSGRWDTGELFF
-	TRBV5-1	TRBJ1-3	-	TGCGCCAGCAGCCCCGAAGACTCTGGAAACACCATATATTTT	CASSPEDSGNTIYF
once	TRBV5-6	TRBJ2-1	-	TGTGCCAGCAGCTCATCCCCGGTAGTGTACAATGAGCAGTTCTTC	CASSSSPVVYNEQFF
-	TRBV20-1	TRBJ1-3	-	TGCAGTGCAACGGCGGGAAACACCATATATTTT	CSATAGNTIYF
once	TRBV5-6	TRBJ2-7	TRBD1	TGTGCCAGCAGCTTCGGGACAGAGACCTACGAGCAGTACTTC	CASSFGTETYEQYF
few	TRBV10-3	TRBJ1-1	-	TGTGCCATCCGGACGGGATTGAACACTGAAGCTTTCTTT	CAIRTGLNTEAFF
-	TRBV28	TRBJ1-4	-	TGTGCCAGCAGTTTCGGGAGTTGGGGTGAAAAACTGTTTTTT	CASSFGSWGEKLFF
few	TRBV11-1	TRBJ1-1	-	TGTGCCAGCAGCATAATGGGTGTGGGGTCGAACACTGAAGCTTTCTTT	CASSIMGVGSNTEAFF
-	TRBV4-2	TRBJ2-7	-	TGTGCCACAAGCCCCCTTCCCAGCGGACTGTCCAACTCCTACGAGCAGTACTTC	CATSPLPSGLSNSYEQYF
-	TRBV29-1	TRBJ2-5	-	TGCAGCGCTTATACGGACAGCTTTGAAGAGACCCAGTACTTC	CSAYTDSFEETQYF
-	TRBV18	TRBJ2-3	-	TGTGCCAGCTCACCAGGGGGGGCTCGCACAGATACGCAGTATTTT	CASSPGGARTDTQYF
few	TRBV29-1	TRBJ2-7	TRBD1	TGCAGCGTTAGGGGACAGGGACCCCACGAGCAGTACTTC	CSVRGQGPHEQYF
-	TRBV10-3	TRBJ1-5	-	TGTGCCATCAGTGGGGAGGGGGGGTCCTTCTTCCAGCCCCAGCATTTT	CAISGEGGSFFQPQHF
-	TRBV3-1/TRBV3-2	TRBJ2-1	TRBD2	TGTGCCAGCAGCCAACAGACCGCGGGAGCCAAAGAGCAGTTCTTC	CASSQQTAGAKEQFF
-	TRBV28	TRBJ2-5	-	TGTGCCAGCAGGTCGGGGACGTCCGAGGGTTGGACCCAGTACTTC	CASRSGTSEGWTQYF
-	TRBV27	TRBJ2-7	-	TGTGCCAGCAGTTTCGGTGGCTCCTACGAGCAGTACTTC	CASSFGGSYEQYF
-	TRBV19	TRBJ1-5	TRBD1	TGTGCCAGTTGGGACAGGACAAATCAGCCCCAGCATTTT	CASWDRTNQPQHF
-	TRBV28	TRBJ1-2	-	TGTGCCAGCACCTTAACGGTCGACTATGGCTACACCTTC	CASTLTVDYGYTF
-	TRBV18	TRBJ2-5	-	TGTGCCAGCTCACCACGTTTAGAGACCCAGTACTTC	CASSPRLETQYF
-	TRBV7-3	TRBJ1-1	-	TGTGCCAGCAGTTACCTTCCGAACACTGAAGCTTTCTTT	CASSYLPNTEAFF
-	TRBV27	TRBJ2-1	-	TGTGCCAGCAGTTTAGTGGGGGTAGGGCTTTCCTACAATGAGCAGTTCTTC	CASSLVGVGLSYNEQFF
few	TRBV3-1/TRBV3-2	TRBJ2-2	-	TGTGCCAGCACCAGAGTGGGGGAGCTGTTTTTT	CASTRVGELFF
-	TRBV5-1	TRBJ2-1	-	TGCGCCAGCAGCTTGGGCGGTGGGGCGGTCACCTACAATGAGCAGTTCTTC	CASSLGGGAVTYNEQFF
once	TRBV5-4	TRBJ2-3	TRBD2	TGTGCCAGCAGCCCAGCGGGAGGGCCCAGCACAGATACGCAGTATTTT	CASSPAGGPSTDTQYF
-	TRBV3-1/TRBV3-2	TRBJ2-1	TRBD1	TGTGCCAGCAGCCAAATTAGGGGACAGGGCGGATCTGAGCAGTTCTTC	CASSQIRGQGGSEQFF
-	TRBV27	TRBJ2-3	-	TGTGCCAGCAAAGGAGCGTCCGGGGATACGCAGTATTTT	CASKGASGDTQYF
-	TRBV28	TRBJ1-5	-	TGTGCCAGCAGCTCAACAGTGTTAGTAGAGCCCCAGCATTTT	CASSSTVLVEPQHF
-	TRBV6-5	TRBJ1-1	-	TGTGCCAGCAGTTACTCGAAGGGAACTGAAGCTTTCTTT	CASSYSKGTEAFF
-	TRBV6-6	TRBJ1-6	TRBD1	TGTGCCAGCCGACAGGGGAATAATTCACCCCTCCACTTT	CASRQGNNSPLHF
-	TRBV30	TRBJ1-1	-	TGTGCCTGGAGTGGCGGAGTAAACACTGAAGCTTTCTTT	CAWSGGVNTEAFF
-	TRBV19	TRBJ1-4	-	TGTGCCAGTAGTGGTGAAAAACTGTTTTTT	CASSGEKLFF